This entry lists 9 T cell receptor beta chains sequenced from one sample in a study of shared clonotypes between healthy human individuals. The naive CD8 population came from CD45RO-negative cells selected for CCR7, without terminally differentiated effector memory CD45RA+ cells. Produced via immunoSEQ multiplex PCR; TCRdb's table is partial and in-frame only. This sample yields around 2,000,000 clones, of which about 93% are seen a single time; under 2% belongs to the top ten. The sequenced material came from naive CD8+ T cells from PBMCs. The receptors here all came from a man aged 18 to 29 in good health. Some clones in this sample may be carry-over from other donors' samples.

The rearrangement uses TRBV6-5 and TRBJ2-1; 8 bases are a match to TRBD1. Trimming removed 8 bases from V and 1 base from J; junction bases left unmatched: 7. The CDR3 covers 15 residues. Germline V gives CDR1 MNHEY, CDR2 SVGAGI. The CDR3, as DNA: TGTGCCAGCTCCAGGGGGCGGAGGTCCTACAATGAGCAGTTCTTC. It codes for CASSRGRRSYNEQFF.

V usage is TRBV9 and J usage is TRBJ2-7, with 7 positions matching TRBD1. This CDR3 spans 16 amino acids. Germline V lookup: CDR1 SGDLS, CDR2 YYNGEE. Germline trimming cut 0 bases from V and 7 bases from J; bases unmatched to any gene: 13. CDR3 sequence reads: CASSVGRGPVTDEQYF. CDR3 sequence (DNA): TGTGCCAGCAGCGTAGGAAGGGGGCCGGTGACGGATGAGCAGTACTTC.

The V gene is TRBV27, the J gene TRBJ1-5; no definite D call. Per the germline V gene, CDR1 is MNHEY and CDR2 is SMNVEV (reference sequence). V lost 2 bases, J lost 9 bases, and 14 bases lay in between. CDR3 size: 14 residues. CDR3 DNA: TGTGCCAGCAGTTTAAGTCCCTCCTTGGGGCCCCAGCATTTT. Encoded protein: CASSLSPSLGPQHF.

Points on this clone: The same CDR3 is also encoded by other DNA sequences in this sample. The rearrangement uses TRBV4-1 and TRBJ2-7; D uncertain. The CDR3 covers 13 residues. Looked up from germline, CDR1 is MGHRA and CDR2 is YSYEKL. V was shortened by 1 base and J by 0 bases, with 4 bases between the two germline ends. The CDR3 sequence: CASSQGRSYEQYF. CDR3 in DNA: TGCGCCAGCAGCCAAGGGCGCTCCTACGAGCAGTACTTC.

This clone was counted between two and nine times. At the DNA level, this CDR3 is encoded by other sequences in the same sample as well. Here the CDR3 DNA reads TGTGCCTGGAGTGTAGGTGGGGAGCAGTACTTC. Translating gives CAWSVGGEQYF. The chain has TRBV30 and TRBJ2-7; D unresolved. Germline CDR1 is GTSNPN and CDR2 is SVGIG (reference sequence). The CDR3 length is 11 residues. The ends were cut back, 0 bases at V and 7 bases at J, with 7 bases in the middle.

DNA for the CDR3: TGTGCCAGCAGTTACGAGGAAGGGGCCAACGTCCTGACTTTC. It encodes CASSYEEGANVLTF. The chain recombines TRBV6-5 with TRBJ2-6; D remains unclear. V was clipped by 2 bases and J by 4 bases, with 6 bases between them. CDR1 and CDR2 from the germline V gene are MNHEY and SVGAGI. This CDR3 spans 14 amino acids.

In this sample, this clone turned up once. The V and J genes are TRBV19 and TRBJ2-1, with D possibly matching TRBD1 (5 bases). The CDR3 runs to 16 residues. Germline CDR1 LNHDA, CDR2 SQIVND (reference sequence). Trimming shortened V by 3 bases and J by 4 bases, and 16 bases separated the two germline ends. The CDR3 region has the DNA TGTGCCAGTAGTATTGGACAATTCGGCGTATACAATGAGCAGTTCTTC. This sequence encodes CASSIGQFGVYNEQFF.

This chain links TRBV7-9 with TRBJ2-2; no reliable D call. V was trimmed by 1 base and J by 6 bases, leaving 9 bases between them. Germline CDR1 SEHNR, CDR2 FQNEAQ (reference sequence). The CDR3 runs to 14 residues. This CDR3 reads CASSLGASAGELFF. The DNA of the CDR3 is TGTGCCAGCAGCTTAGGGGCCTCAGCCGGGGAGCTGTTTTTT.

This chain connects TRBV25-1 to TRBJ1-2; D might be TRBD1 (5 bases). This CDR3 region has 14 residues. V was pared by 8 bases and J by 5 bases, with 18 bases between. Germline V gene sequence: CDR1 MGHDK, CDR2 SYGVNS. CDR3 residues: CASGHSSPGYGYTF. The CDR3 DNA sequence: TGTGCCAGCGGTCACTCCTCACCAGGGTATGGCTACACCTTC.